This entry describes one TCR beta chain. This entry is derived from a study of blood T cell repertoires in COVID-19. Turning to the study itself: COVID-19 samples from acute and convalescent phases originated in the United States, Italy and Spain. The cDNA or gDNA used as material had been derived from T cells, B-cell-depleted T cells, or PBMCs.

In the original workflow: For nucleated cells, counts were estimated from reference gene primer amplification. Libraries were prepared by immunoSEQ multiplex PCR; TCRdb keeps only in-frame clonotypes and omits some of them. The D gene and trimming were derived from the DNA, and the V and J assignments and clone size from that table. In the table there are about 43,000 clones, about nine tenths of which are singletons. The ends were cut back, 4 bases at V and 2 bases at J, with 9 bases in the middle. The CDR3 sequence is 14 residues long. From germline, CDR1 is SNHLY and CDR2 FYNNEI. The specimen was peripheral blood. This chain uses TRBV2 with TRBJ2-1; D unclear. The sequence derives from a man aged 55-75 years with active COVID-19. The CDR3 DNA follows: TGTGCCAGCAGTGGGTCCTACGCCTACAATGAGCAGTTCTTC. Protein product: CASSGSYAYNEQFF.